The 15 T cell receptor beta chains in this list originate from one sample, sequenced in a study of CD8+ T cells in alopecia areata. Treatment specified: oral pan-JAK inhibitor, 5-10 mg twice daily. It was cDNA, reverse transcribed from extracted RNA, that served as the sequencing template. The method was immunoSEQ multiplex PCR; TCRdb's version includes in-frame clones alone and lacks a portion of them. The sample records more than 150,000 clones, roughly half being singletons. The source was CD8+ T cells sorted from blood, collected around week 54, from a patient treated with tofacitinib. The source is a human donor with alopecia areata.

This clone was detected only a few times. The chain has TRBV4-2 and TRBJ2-7, with 9 bases aligning to TRBD1. The CDR3 sequence is 18 residues long. The germline gives CDR1 LGHNA, CDR2 YNFKEQ. V dropped 0 bases and J dropped 3; count of bases not matched to a gene: 12. CDR3 nucleotide sequence: TGTGCCAGCAGCCAAGAGTTGTTTGGGACAGGGAACGGCTACGAGCAGTACTTC. Translating gives CASSQELFGTGNGYEQYF.

Concerning this clone: The sample carries other DNA sequences with the same CDR3. CDR3 amino acids: CASSYGGTDTQYF. In DNA, the CDR3 is TGTGCCAGCAGTTACGGGGGGACAGATACGCAGTATTTT. The V call is TRBV6-5, the J call TRBJ2-3, with D perhaps matching TRBD2 (6 bases). There are 13 residues in the CDR3. Germline-derived CDR1 and CDR2 are MNHEY and SVGAGI. V was shortened by 2 bases and J by 3 bases, with 6 bases between the two germline ends.

This clone was found once. The CDR3 is CASSGGGEQFF. The CDR3, as DNA: TGTGCCAGCAGCGGGGGTGGTGAGCAGTTCTTC. The chain carries TRBV9 and TRBJ2-1; D call uncertain. CDR1 is SGDLS and CDR2 is YYNGEE in the germline V gene. The V end lost 3 bases, the J end lost 9 bases, and 7 bases lay between the germline ends. The CDR3 covers 11 residues.

This clone was recorded a few times. J is TRBJ2-7 and V is TRBV9, with D maybe TRBD1 (6 bases). Trimming took 1 base from V and 4 from J, leaving 9 bases between them. Germline assignment: CDR1 SGDLS and CDR2 YYNGEE. CDR3 length: 13 residues. CDR3 in amino acids: CASSVSTGYEQYF. The CDR3 DNA sequence: TGTGCCAGCAGCGTAAGTACAGGGTACGAGCAGTACTTC.

The CDR3 region is CASSHGQGEIETQYF. CDR3 bases: TGTGCCAGCAGTCACGGACAGGGGGAGATAGAGACCCAGTACTTC. The chain recombines TRBV6-1 with TRBJ2-5; 10 bases are a match to TRBD1. Germline V CDR1 and CDR2: MNHNS, SASEGT. This CDR3 region has 15 residues. With 5 bases clipped from V and 4 bases from J, the junction kept 7 bases outside the gene matches.

The chain has TRBV13 and TRBJ1-1; 7 bases map to TRBD1. Per germline, CDR1 PRHDT and CDR2 FYEKMQ (reference sequence). V gave up 5 bases and J gave up 0 bases; unmatched junction bases: 15. CDR3 length: 18 residues. This CDR3 is CASSQSTGQDHLNTEAFF. DNA for the CDR3: TGTGCCAGCAGCCAGTCGACCGGACAGGATCACCTGAACACTGAAGCTTTCTTT.

The J gene is TRBJ1-6, the V gene TRBV30, with D possibly matching TRBD1 (6 bases). This CDR3 region has 14 residues. Germline assignment: CDR1 GTSNPN and CDR2 SVGIG (reference sequence). Trimming left V 4 bases short and J 6 bases short, with 13 bases between. The CDR3 nucleotides read TGTGCCTGGACCCCGGACAGATTTAATTCACCCCTCCACTTT. Protein product: CAWTPDRFNSPLHF.

Only a few counts were recorded for this clone. The gene calls are TRBV29-1 and TRBJ2-3, with 10 bases fitting TRBD2. With V trimmed by 6 bases and J by 4 bases, 10 bases remained unmatched. Germline CDR1 is SQVTM and CDR2 is ANQGSEA. The CDR3 has 15 amino acids. The CDR3 is CSVLRLAGSADTQYF. The CDR3 DNA reads TGCAGCGTCCTCCGACTAGCGGGTTCTGCAGATACGCAGTATTTT.

The V gene is TRBV13, the J gene TRBJ2-7; the D gene could be TRBD1 or TRBD2 (6 bases each). Germline-derived CDR1 and CDR2 are PRHDT and FYEKMQ (reference sequence). V lost 5 bases, J lost 5 bases, and 19 bases lay in between. CDR3 length equals 15 residues. CDR3 residues: CASSPPHPGGDEQYF. The CDR3, as DNA: TGTGCCAGCAGCCCCCCCCACCCCGGGGGCGACGAGCAGTACTTC.

The chain has TRBV6-5 and TRBJ2-7; D ambiguous. CDR1 is MNHEY, CDR2 SVGAGI, per germline. The ends were cut back, 6 bases at V and 7 bases at J, with 13 bases in the middle. The CDR3 consists of 12 residues. CDR3 in amino acids: CASSHSGGEQYF. The CDR3 DNA reads TGTGCCAGCAGCCACTCGGGTGGAGAGCAGTACTTC.

This clone has only a few counts. V and J are TRBV25-1 and TRBJ2-5; D call uncertain. V lost 0 bases to trimming and J lost 4 bases, with 9 bases between them. Per germline, CDR1 MGHDK and CDR2 SYGVNS. CDR3 size: 14 residues. Here the CDR3 reads CASSEYGGVETQYF. The CDR3 DNA follows: TGTGCCAGCAGTGAATACGGTGGGGTAGAGACCCAGTACTTC.

The J gene is TRBJ2-2, the V gene TRBV6-5; D is unresolved. Trimming cost V 5 bases and J 7 bases, with 5 bases left between them. The CDR3 totals 11 residues. Germline CDR1 MNHEY, CDR2 SVGAGI. The CDR3 sequence: CASSAGGELFF. The CDR3 bases are TGTGCCAGCAGTGCAGGCGGGGAGCTGTTTTTT.

A few counts support this clone. The gene calls are TRBV7-9 and TRBJ2-3; TRBD1 aligns across 11 bases. This CDR3 spans 15 amino acids. J gave up 5 bases and V 2 bases, and 3 bases lay outside the gene matches. Germline V CDR1 and CDR2: SEHNR, FQNEAQ (reference sequence). Here the CDR3 reads CASSLQDRGQDTQYF. CDR3 nucleotide sequence: TGTGCCAGCAGCTTACAGGACAGGGGGCAAGATACGCAGTATTTT. The whole variable domain, filled in from reference TRBV7-9 and TRBJ2-3, reads DTGVSQNPRHKITKRGQNVTFRCDPISEHNRLYWYRQTLGQGPEFLTYFQNEAQLEKSRLLSDRFSAERPKGSFSTLEIQRTEQGDSAMYLCASSLQDRGQDTQYFGPGTRLTVL.

V usage is TRBV19 and J usage is TRBJ2-4; the D is unclear. V was cut by 3 bases and J by 2 bases, with 8 bases left in between. CDR3 size: 14 residues. Germline V gene lookup returns CDR1 LNHDA and CDR2 SQIVND (reference sequence). CDR3 nucleotides: TGTGCCAGTAGTATCAGTAGATCCAAAAACATTCAGTACTTC. It encodes CASSISRSKNIQYF.

The chain carries TRBV7-9 and TRBJ2-7; TRBD1 aligns across 7 bases. The trim removed 4 bases at V and 2 bases at J, leaving 5 bases unmatched. CDR1 is SEHNR and CDR2 is FQNEAQ in the germline V gene (reference sequence). The CDR3 totals 14 residues. The CDR3 nucleotides read TGTGCCAGCAGCTGGGACAGTTCCACCTACGAGCAGTACTTC. This encodes CASSWDSSTYEQYF.